This entry lists 18 T cell receptor beta chains sequenced from one sample in a study of T cell repertoires in cytomegalovirus infection. TCRdb re-called the reads through MiXCR, storing one row per CDR3 protein. The data show about 250,000 distinct CDR3 sequences, with around 15% seen just once and roughly 45% held by the top ten. Sequencing input: CD8+ T cells from PBMCs. The source is a human donor in good health (CMV status not recorded). Some clones in this sample may be carry-over from other donors' samples.

This sequence joins TRBV28 and TRBJ1-4; tentative D call: TRBD1 (5 bases). V was cut by 8 bases and J by 4 bases, with 14 bases left in between. The length of the CDR3 is 14 residues. CDR1 is MDHEN, CDR2 SYDVKM, per germline. The CDR3 region has the DNA TGTGCCAGCGGAGGGAGGGGATATAATGAAAAACTGTTTTTT. Protein: CASGGRGYNEKLFF.

This clonotype has at least ten counts. The chain links TRBV7-2 to TRBJ2-7, with 8 bases aligning to TRBD1. V shed 5 bases and J 3 bases; nucleotides not matched to a gene: 12. The germline V gene has CDR1 SGHTA and CDR2 FQGNSA. The CDR3 runs to 16 residues. In DNA form, the CDR3 reads TGTGCCAGCAGCCCTGGGACAGGAGGGATATTCTACGAGCAGTACTTC. It is translated as CASSPGTGGIFYEQYF.

In this sample, this clonotype turned up a few times. V and J are TRBV29-1 and TRBJ2-3; TRBD1 matches at 8 bases. The germline V gene has CDR1 SQVTM and CDR2 ANQGSEA. The CDR3 sequence is 14 residues long. V shed 7 bases and J 5 bases; nucleotides not matched to a gene: 11. This chain's CDR3 is CSAADRVGEDTQYF. The CDR3 DNA follows: TGCAGCGCAGCGGACAGGGTTGGAGAAGATACGCAGTATTTT.

This clonotype was picked up a small number of times. The chain couples TRBV7-9 to TRBJ2-3; D is uncertain. Germline V gene lookup returns CDR1 SEHNR and CDR2 FQNEAQ (reference sequence). This CDR3 region has 13 residues. The V end was cut by 6 bases, the J end by 1 base, with 8 bases between. This CDR3 reads CASRPTGTDTQYF. CDR3 in DNA: TGTGCCAGCAGACCGACTGGCACAGATACGCAGTATTTT.

The rearrangement links TRBV4-1 to TRBJ1-5; the match to TRBD1 covers 7 bases. J was trimmed by 5 bases and V by 1 base; bases with no gene match: 2. The CDR3 sequence is 14 residues long. Germline loops: CDR1 MGHRA, CDR2 YSYEKL. CDR3 in DNA: TGCGCCAGCAGCCAAGGACAGGGATATCAGCCCCAGCATTTT. It encodes CASSQGQGYQPQHF.

This clonotype has a handful of counts. The chain is built from TRBV2 and TRBJ2-5; weak D call: TRBD1 (5 bases). Germline V lookup: CDR1 SNHLY, CDR2 FYNNEI. Trimming cost V 4 bases and J 1 base, with 10 bases left between them. This CDR3 is built from 14 residues. CDR3 in amino acids: CASSGQSPQETQYF. The CDR3 nucleotides are TGTGCCAGCAGTGGACAGAGCCCCCAAGAGACCCAGTACTTC.

This clonotype was counted many times. The chain is built from TRBV7-6 and TRBJ1-2; D call uncertain. V was cut by 2 bases and J by 0 bases, with 10 bases left in between. There are 15 residues in the CDR3. The V gene's germline CDR1 is SGHVS and CDR2 FNYEAQ. For the CDR3, the DNA is TGTGCCAGCAGCTTACATCCGACTTCTAACTATGGCTACACCTTC. Residues: CASSLHPTSNYGYTF.

This clonotype was recorded at least ten times. V usage is TRBV7-2 and J usage is TRBJ1-1; 9 positions agree with TRBD1. The germline V gene encodes CDR1 SGHTA and CDR2 FQGNSA. Unmatched junction bases numbered 4, after V lost 3 bases and J lost 2 bases. There are 15 residues in the CDR3. DNA of the CDR3: TGTGCCAGCAGCTTGGACAGGGGCGGAAACACTGAAGCTTTCTTT. As protein: CASSLDRGGNTEAFF.

The CDR3 DNA reads TGTGCCAGTAGTATAGTGACCGGGGGAGATTCCTATAATTCACCCCTCCACTTT. Protein: CASSIVTGGDSYNSPLHF. The chain joins TRBV19 to TRBJ1-6; the D gene is possibly TRBD1 (5 bases). This CDR3 spans 18 amino acids. In germline, CDR1 is LNHDA, CDR2 SQIVND (reference sequence). Between the trimmed V and J ends, which lost 1 base and 1 base, there was a span of 14 bases.

The chain joins TRBV2 to TRBJ2-1; D gene unclear. Germline V CDR1 and CDR2: SNHLY, FYNNEI. Trimming shortened V by 7 bases and J by 13 bases, and 11 bases separated the two germline ends. The CDR3 contains 10 residues. The CDR3 is CASMVRRQFF. The CDR3 DNA sequence: TGTGCCAGCATGGTCAGAAGACAGTTCTTC. Variable domain in full (rest from reference TRBV2 and TRBJ2-1): EPEVTQTPSHQVTQMGQEVILRCVPISNHLYFYWYRQILGQKVEFLVSFYNNEISEKSEIFDDQFSVERPDGSNFTLKIRSTKLEDSAMYFCASMVRRQFFGPGTRLTVL.

The chain carries TRBV14 and TRBJ2-7; TRBD1 matches 7 bases. The CDR3 consists of 16 residues. Trimming took 1 base from V and 0 from J; bases not matched to a gene: 6. Germline lookup yields CDR1 SGHDN and CDR2 FVKESK. The CDR3: CASSQAGAGGSYEQYF. CDR3 DNA sequence: TGTGCCAGCAGCCAAGCTGGCGCAGGGGGCTCCTACGAGCAGTACTTC.

This clonotype was seen a handful of times. J is TRBJ2-1 and V is TRBV6-2 or TRBV6-3; 9 positions agree with TRBD2. V shed 4 bases and J 8 bases; nucleotides not matched to a gene: 9. Germline CDR1 is MNHEY and CDR2 is SVGEGT. This CDR3 has 15 amino acids. CDR3 in amino acids: CASSWRGGAVDEQFF. CDR3 sequence (DNA): TGTGCCAGCAGTTGGCGGGGGGGGGCCGTTGATGAGCAGTTCTTC.

As DNA, the CDR3 is TGTGCCAGCCCCTCCCGGGACGTGGGGCCCCAGTATTTT. This sequence encodes CASPSRDVGPQYF. The gene calls are TRBV6-1 and TRBJ1-5, with D perhaps assigned TRBD1 or TRBD2 (5 bases each). The DNA end is more similar to TRBJ2-3, so the J call may be wrong. This CDR3 is 13 amino acids long. The germline CDR1 and CDR2 sequences are MNHNS and SASEGT.

CDR3 region: CATSRQEDAHEQFF. CDR3 sequence (DNA): TGTGCCACCAGCCGCCAAGAGGATGCCCATGAGCAGTTCTTC. V and J are TRBV15 and TRBJ2-1; D remains ambiguous. Trimming pared 5 bases from V and 8 bases from J, leaving 16 bases between. The CDR3 is 14 amino acids. Looked up from germline, CDR1 is LNHNV and CDR2 is YYDKDF (reference sequence).

This clonotype came up a few times. The chain employs TRBV11-3 and TRBJ2-1, with 8 bases fitting TRBD2. The CDR3 covers 15 residues. CDR1 and CDR2 from the germline V gene are SGHNT and YENEEA. V trimming: 5 bases; J trimming: 5 bases; junction bases outside the gene matches: 8. The CDR3 DNA reads as TGTGCCAGCAGCGATTCGGGCGGGGGGAACAATGAGCAGTTCTTC. The encoded protein is CASSDSGGGNNEQFF. Complete variable domain (other parts from reference TRBV11-3 and TRBJ2-1): EAGVVQSPRYKIIEKKQPVAFWCNPISGHNTLYWYLQNLGQGPELLIRYENEEAVDDSQLPKDRFSAERLKGVDSTLKIQPAELGDSAVYLCASSDSGGGNNEQFFGPGTRLTVL.

In its sample, this clonotype was seen many times. V and J are TRBV4-3 and TRBJ1-2; D is possibly TRBD1 (5 bases). The germline V and J ends were trimmed by 1 base and 8 bases, with 11 bases remaining between them. There are 13 residues in the CDR3. Germline V gives CDR1 LGHNA, CDR2 YSLEER. DNA for the CDR3: TGCGCCAGCAGCCAAGGTCCAGGGTACGGCTACACCTTC. Translating gives CASSQGPGYGYTF.

This clonotype was seen more than once but under ten times. The chain combines TRBV7-6 with TRBJ2-5; 7 nucleotides line up with TRBD1. Germline V gene lookup returns CDR1 SGHVS and CDR2 FNYEAQ. Trimming cost V 4 bases and J 1 base; bases outside gene matches: 12. The CDR3 sequence is 17 residues long. The CDR3 is CASSSRRGQSFQETQYF. The CDR3 coding sequence is TGTGCCAGCAGCTCCCGAAGGGGACAGAGCTTCCAAGAGACCCAGTACTTC.

V gene TRBV2 combines with J gene TRBJ2-7; D might be TRBD1 or TRBD2, each matching 5 bases. Trimming shortened V by 7 bases and J by 3 bases, and 16 bases separated the two germline ends. Germline-derived CDR1 and CDR2 are SNHLY and FYNNEI. The CDR3 length is 14 residues. CDR3 protein: CASTTPMGDYEQYF. In nucleotides, the CDR3 is TGTGCCAGCACCACTCCGATGGGGGACTACGAGCAGTACTTC.